This T cell receptor (beta chain) stems from a study of T cells after yellow fever vaccination. This clonotype was seen repeatedly, ten times or more. V gave up 4 bases and J gave up 7 bases; unmatched junction bases: 10. Germline loops: CDR1 SQVTM, CDR2 ANQGSEA. The CDR3 totals 14 residues. MiXCR, run by TCRdb on the 5' RACE reads, gives a single entry per CDR3 protein. Found here are approximately 110,000 distinct CDR3 sequences, approximately 8.4% of them singletons; the top ten hold 25%. The chain uses TRBV29-1 and TRBJ1-5; TRBD1 aligns across 7 bases. The specimen was CD8+ T cells sorted from PBMCs, collected 45 days after the yellow fever booster vaccination. The TCR comes from a man under 40 who received the YFV17D yellow fever vaccine. The DNA of the CDR3 is TGCAGCGTTGCAATTGAGGGGGCTGGACAGCCCCAGCATTTT. Protein product: CSVAIEGAGQPQHF. The whole variable domain, remainder taken from reference TRBV29-1 and TRBJ1-5, is SAVISQKPSRDICQRGTSLTIQCQVDSQVTMMFWYRQQPGQSLTLIATANQGSEATYESGFVIDKFPISRPNLTFSTLTVSNMSPEDSSIYLCSVAIEGAGQPQHFGDGTRLSIL.